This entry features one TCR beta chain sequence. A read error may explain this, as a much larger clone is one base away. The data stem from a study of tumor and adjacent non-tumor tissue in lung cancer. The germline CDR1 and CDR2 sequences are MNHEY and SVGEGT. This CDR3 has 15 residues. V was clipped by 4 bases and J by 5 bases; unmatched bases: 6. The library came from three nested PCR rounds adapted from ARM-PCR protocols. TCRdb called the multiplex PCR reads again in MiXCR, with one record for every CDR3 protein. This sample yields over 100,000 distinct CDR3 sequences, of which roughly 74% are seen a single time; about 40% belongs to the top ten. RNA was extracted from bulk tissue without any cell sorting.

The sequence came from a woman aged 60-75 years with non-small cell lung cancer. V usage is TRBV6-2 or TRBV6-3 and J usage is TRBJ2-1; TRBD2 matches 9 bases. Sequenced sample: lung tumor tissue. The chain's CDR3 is CASSSRSGRNNEQFF. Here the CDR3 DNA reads TGTGCCAGCAGTTCCCGTAGCGGGAGAAACAATGAGCAGTTCTTC.